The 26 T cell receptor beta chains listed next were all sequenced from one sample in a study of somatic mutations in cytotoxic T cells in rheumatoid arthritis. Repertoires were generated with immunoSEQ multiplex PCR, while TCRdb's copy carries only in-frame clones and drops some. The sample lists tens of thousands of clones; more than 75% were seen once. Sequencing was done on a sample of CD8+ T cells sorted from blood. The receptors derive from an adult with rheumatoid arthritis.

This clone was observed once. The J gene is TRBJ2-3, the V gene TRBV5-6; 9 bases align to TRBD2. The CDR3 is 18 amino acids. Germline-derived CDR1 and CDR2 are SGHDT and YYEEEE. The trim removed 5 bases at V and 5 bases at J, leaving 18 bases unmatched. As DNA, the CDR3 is TGTGCCAGCAGTTCCAGGGGAGCGGGGGGCCTTGAGAGAGATACGCAGTATTTT. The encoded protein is CASSSRGAGGLERDTQYF.

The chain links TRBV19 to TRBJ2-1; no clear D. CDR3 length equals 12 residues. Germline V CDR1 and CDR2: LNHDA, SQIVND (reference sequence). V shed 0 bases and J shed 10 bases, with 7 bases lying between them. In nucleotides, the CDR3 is TGTGCCAGTAGTATAGATCTTCGAGAGCAGTTCTTC. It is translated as CASSIDLREQFF.

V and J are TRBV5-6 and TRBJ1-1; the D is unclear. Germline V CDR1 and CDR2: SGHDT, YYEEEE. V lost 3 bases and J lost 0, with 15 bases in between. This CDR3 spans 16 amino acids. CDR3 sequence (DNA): TGTGCCAGCAGCTCCCTGGAGGGAAACATGAACACTGAAGCTTTCTTT. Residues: CASSSLEGNMNTEAFF.

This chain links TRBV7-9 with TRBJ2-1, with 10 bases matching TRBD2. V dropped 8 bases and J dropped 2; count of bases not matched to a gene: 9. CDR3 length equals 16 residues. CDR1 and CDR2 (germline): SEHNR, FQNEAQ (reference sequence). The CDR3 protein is CASRPASGRTYNEQFF. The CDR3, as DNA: TGTGCCAGCCGACCCGCTAGCGGGAGAACCTACAATGAGCAGTTCTTC. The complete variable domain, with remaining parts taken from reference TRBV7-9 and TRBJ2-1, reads DTGVSQNPRHKITKRGQNVTFRCDPISEHNRLYWYRQTLGQGPEFLTYFQNEAQLEKSRLLSDRFSAERPKGSFSTLEIQRTEQGDSAMYLCASRPASGRTYNEQFFGPGTRLTVL.

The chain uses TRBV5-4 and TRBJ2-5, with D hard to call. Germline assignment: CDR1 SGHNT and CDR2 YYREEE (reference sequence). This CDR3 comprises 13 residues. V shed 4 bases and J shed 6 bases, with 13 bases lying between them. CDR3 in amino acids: CASSADLGKTQYF. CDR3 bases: TGTGCCAGCAGCGCGGACCTAGGAAAGACCCAGTACTTC. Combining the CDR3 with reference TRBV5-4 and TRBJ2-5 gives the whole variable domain ETGVTQSPTHLIKTRGQQVTLRCSSQSGHNTVSWYQQALGQGPQFIFQYYREEENGRGNFPPRFSGLQFPNYSSELNVNALELDDSALYLCASSADLGKTQYFGPGTRLLVL.

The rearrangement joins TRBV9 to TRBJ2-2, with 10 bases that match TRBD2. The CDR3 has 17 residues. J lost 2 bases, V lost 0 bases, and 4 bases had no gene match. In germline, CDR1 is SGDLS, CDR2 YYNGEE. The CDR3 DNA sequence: TGTGCCAGCAGCGTAGCGTTAGCGGGGGGTAACACCGGGGAGCTGTTTTTT. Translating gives CASSVALAGGNTGELFF.

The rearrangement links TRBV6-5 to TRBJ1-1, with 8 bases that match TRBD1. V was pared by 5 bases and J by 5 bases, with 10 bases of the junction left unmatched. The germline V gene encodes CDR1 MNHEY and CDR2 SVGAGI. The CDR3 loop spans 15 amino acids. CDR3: CASSAGQGLETEAFF. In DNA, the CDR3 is TGTGCCAGCAGTGCTGGACAGGGATTGGAAACTGAAGCTTTCTTT.

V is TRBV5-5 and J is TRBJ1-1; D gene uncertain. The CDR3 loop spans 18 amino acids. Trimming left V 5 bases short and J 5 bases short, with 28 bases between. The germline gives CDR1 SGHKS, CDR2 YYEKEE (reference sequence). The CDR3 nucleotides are TGTGCCAGCAGTTTTCCGGGAGCCCATAGGTTAAGCGGGACTGAAGCTTTCTTT. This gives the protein CASSFPGAHRLSGTEAFF.

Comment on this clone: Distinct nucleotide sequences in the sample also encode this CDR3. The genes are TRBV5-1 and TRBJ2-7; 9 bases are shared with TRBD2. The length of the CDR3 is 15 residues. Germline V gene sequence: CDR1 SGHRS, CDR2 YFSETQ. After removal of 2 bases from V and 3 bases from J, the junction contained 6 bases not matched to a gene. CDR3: CASSLGSGGFYEQYF. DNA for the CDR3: TGCGCCAGCAGCTTAGGAAGCGGGGGGTTCTACGAGCAGTACTTC.

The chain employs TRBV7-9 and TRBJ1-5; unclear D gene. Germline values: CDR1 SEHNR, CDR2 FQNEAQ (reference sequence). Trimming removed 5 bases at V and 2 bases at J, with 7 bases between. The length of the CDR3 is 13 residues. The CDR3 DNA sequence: TGTGCCAGCAGCGGTGAGGGCAATCAGCCCCAGCATTTT. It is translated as CASSGEGNQPQHF.

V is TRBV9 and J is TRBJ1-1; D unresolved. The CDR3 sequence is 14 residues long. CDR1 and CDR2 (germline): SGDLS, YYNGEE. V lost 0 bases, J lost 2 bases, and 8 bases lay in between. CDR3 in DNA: TGTGCCAGCAGCGTAGATGGGGATAACACTGAAGCTTTCTTT. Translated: CASSVDGDNTEAFF.

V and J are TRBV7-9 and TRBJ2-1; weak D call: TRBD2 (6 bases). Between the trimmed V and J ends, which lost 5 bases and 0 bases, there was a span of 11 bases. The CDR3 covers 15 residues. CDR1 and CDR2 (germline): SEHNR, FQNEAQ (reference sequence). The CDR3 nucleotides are TGTGCCAGCAGCCAGACTAGTAGCTCCTACAATGAGCAGTTCTTC. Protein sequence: CASSQTSSSYNEQFF.

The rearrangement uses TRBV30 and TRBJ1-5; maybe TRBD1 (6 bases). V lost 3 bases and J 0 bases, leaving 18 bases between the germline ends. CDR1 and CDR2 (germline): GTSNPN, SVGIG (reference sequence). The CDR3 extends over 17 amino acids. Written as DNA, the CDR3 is TGTGCCTGGAGAGGGGGGCGGCGGCGGAATAGCAATCAGCCCCAGCATTTT. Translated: CAWRGGRRRNSNQPQHF.

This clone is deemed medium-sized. CDR3 sequence reads: CASSEGNTGELFF. DNA of the CDR3: TGTGCCAGCAGTGAAGGGAACACCGGGGAGCTGTTTTTT. The chain has TRBV6-4 and TRBJ2-2; D unresolved. V was clipped by 3 bases and J by 1 base, with 3 bases between them. CDR1 and CDR2 (germline): MRHNA, SNTAGT. This CDR3 contains 13 residues.

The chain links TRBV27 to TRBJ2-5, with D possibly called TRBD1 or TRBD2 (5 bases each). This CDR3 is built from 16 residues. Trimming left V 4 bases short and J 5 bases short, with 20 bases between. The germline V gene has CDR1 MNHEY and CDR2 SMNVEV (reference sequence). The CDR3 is CASSSPRTQEGETQYF. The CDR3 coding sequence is TGTGCCAGCAGTTCCCCTCGGACGCAAGAGGGGGAGACCCAGTACTTC.

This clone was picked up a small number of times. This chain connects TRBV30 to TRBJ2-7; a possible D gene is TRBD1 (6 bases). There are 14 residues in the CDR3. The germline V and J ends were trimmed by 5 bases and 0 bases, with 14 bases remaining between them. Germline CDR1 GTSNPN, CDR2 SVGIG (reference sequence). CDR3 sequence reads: CAWSPGDSSYEQYF. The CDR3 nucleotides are TGTGCCTGGTCACCAGGGGATAGCTCCTACGAGCAGTACTTC.

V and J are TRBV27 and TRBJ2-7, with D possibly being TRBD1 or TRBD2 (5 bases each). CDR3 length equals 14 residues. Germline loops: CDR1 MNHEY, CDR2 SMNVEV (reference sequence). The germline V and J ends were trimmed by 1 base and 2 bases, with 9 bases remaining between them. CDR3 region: CASSLWGNPYEQYF. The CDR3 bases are TGTGCCAGCAGTTTATGGGGGAATCCCTACGAGCAGTACTTC.

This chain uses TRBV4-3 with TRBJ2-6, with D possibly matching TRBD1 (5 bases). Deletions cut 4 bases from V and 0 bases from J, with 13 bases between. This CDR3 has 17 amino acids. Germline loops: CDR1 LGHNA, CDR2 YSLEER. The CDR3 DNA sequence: TGCGCCAGCAGCCCTTGGGGCGCTAGCTCTGGGGCCAACGTCCTGACTTTC. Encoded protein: CASSPWGASSGANVLTF.

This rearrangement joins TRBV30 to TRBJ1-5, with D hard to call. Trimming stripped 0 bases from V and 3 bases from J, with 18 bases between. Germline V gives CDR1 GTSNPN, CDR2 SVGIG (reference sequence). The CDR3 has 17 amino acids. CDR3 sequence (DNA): TGTGCCTGGAGTGTAGGCCAGAATAAACTTTCCAATCAGCCCCAGCATTTT. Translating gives CAWSVGQNKLSNQPQHF.

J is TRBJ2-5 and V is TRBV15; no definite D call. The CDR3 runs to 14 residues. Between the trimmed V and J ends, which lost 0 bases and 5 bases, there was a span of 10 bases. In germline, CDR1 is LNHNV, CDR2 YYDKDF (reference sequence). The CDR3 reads CATSRERGPETQYF. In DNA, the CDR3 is TGTGCCACCAGCAGAGAGCGCGGTCCTGAGACCCAGTACTTC.

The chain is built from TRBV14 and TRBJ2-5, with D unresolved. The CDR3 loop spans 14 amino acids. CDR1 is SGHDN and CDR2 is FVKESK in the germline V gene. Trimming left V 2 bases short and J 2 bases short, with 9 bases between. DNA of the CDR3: TGTGCCAGCAGCCAACGTAGCAGACAAGAGACCCAGTACTTC. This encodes CASSQRSRQETQYF.

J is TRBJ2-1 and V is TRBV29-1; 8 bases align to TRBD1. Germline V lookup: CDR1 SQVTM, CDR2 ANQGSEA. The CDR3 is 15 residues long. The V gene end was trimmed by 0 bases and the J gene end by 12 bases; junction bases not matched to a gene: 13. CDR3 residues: CSVEEGDRLGGVQFF. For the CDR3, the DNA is TGCAGCGTTGAAGAAGGGGACAGGCTCGGAGGGGTGCAGTTCTTC.

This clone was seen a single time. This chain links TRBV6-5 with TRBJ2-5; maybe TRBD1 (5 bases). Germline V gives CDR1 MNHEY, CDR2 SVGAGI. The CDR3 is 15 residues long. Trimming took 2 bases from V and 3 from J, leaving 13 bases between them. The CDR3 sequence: CASSYQGNFKETQYF. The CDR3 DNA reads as TGTGCCAGCAGTTACCAGGGTAATTTTAAAGAGACCCAGTACTTC.

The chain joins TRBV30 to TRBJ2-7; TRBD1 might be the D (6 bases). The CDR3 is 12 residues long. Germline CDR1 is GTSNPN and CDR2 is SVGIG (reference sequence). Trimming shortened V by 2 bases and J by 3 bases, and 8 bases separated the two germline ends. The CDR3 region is CAWSTGLYEQYF. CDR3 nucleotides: TGTGCCTGGAGTACAGGGCTCTACGAGCAGTACTTC.

CDR3 sequence (DNA): TGCGCCAGCAGCTACCTCACACGTGGGGGGCCTGGGGAGACCCAGTACTTC. As protein: CASSYLTRGGPGETQYF. This chain connects TRBV5-1 to TRBJ2-5; perhaps D is TRBD1 or TRBD2 (6 bases each). The germline V gene has CDR1 SGHRS and CDR2 YFSETQ. The V and J ends lost 3 bases and 5 bases respectively, with 23 bases between them. This CDR3 contains 17 residues.

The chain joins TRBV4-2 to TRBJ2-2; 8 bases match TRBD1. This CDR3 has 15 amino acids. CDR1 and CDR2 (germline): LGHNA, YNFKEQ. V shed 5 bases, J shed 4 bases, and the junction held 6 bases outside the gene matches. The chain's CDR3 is CASSSSTGATGELFF. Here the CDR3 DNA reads TGTGCCAGCAGCTCCTCGACAGGGGCCACCGGGGAGCTGTTTTTT.